This TCR beta chain was recorded in a study of shared clonotypes between healthy human individuals (dated by TCRdb to about 2020). At the level of the whole study: A few men and two women, aged 18 to 49 years, made up the cohort. Each donor's leukapheresis produced roughly between roughly 0.9 and 8.9 billion PBMCs. The study deeply sequenced blood TCR repertoires of five healthy adults to estimate repertoire size and the extent of clonotype sharing between individuals. For each donor, CD4 naive and CD4 memory were each run on three plates, CD8 naive on two plates, and CD8 memory on one plate. Libraries were prepared and TCR repertoires were sequenced by different laboratories using diverse techniques, in order to increase sequencing depth and limit assay-specific biases. Study-level results and caveats: Naive subsets generally had larger estimated clonotype richness than memory subsets did. Because the study included only a small number of donors, the genetic and exposure-history diversity represented was limited. Only blood was sampled, and tissue TCR repertoires likely differ from those in blood. Sharing across four donors was observed for approximately 5% of naive CD4, about 4% of naive CD8, 2% to 2.5% of memory CD4, and less than 0.45% of memory CD8 clonotypes. Compared with non-shared clonotypes, the clonotypes found in all four sorted-subset donors had higher generation probabilities. Pairwise subsampling led to the expectation that sequencing depth would affect the degree of clonotype sharing among donors. Rarefaction of sorted-subset datasets indicated incomplete sequencing despite the large sequencing depth.

Using the deep immunoSEQ assay, multiplex PCR amplified TCR CDR3 regions from genomic DNA. For each cell subset, the extracted genomic DNA was distributed evenly across all wells of several immunoSEQ 96-well plates, and each plate served as one replicate. Each replicate PCR for sorted subsets received around 210 ng genomic DNA, equal to tens of thousands of T cell genomes. Purified libraries were measured with a Qubit 3.0 fluorometer, size-checked on a Bioanalyzer 2100, and measured again with the KAPA Library Quantification kit. A separate single-read 150-cycle Illumina NextSeq 550 flow cell was used to sequence each immunoSEQ 96-well plate. Processing in the source paper ran as follows. Because the immunoSEQ output included only junctional sequences and no quality scores, the filtering could not be the same as the filtering used for full-length reads. To assign V/J genes and CDR3, sequences were annotated against IMGT germline references using PyIR, a Python wrapper for IgBLAST v1.9. Reads with weak V/J assignments (E-value above 1e-6), missing CDR3, stop codons, out-of-frame junctions, or ambiguous translated residues were removed. A V3J clonotype was defined by an identical inferred V gene, J gene, and CDR3 amino acid sequence. The percentage overlap between two repertoires was calculated by dividing the number of shared unique clonotypes by the size of the smaller repertoire. Three approaches were used to assess repertoire richness: RTK rarefaction, the Chao1 estimator, and Recon v2.1 estimates of unobserved clonotypes. Generation probabilities were computed with OLGA for all TCRbeta clonotypes obtained by the gDNA method from a few donors. The source is immuneACCESS, and TCRdb retained only in-frame sequences with V and J called. Part of the clones is not carried over; for the studies checked, unresolved V genes explain less than half of this, and the remainder is unexplained. Clone size and V and J calls were adopted from that table, with D and trimming inferred from the DNA. The sample profile shows about 2.2 million clones; just over 90% of them were found once. The top ten clonotypes cover around 1.7% of the sample.

On this clone itself: The clone's antigen remains unknown. Base qualities are not at hand, and no much larger clone is one base apart.

For the CD8 naive samples, CD45RO-negative cells were positively selected for CCR7, yielding a CD45RA+CCR7+ population from which TemRA cells were excluded. The donors were healthy, HIV-negative adults who had no recently reported acute infections or vaccinations. All donors were Caucasian adults living in Nashville, Tennessee, USA. Blood was obtained by leukapheresis, after which PBMCs were separated by Ficoll-Histopaque density gradient centrifugation and cryopreserved in liquid nitrogen vapor phase. Analytical flow cytometry was used to check the purity and quantity of every magnetically sorted T cell population. From each sorted fraction, genomic DNA was isolated and quantified by UV absorbance on a Nanodrop 2000c. Material: naive CD8+ T cells from PBMCs. What the cell subset or site label conveys for this sample: CD45RA+CCR7+. The clonotype comes from a man in his late teens or twenties in good health. Some clones in this sample may be carry-over from other donors' samples.

The nucleotide sequence is TGTGCCAGCAGTTGGGGCTTGAGAAGAAGCACAGATACGCAGTATTTT. Protein translation: CASSWGLRRSTDTQYF. The chain uses TRBV27 and TRBJ2-3; a tentative D match to TRBD1 spans 5 bases. The CDR3, cysteine through phenylalanine, is 16 amino acids long. The entry retains the CDR3 DNA only, 48 bases that are in frame from base 1. Via the germline V gene (reference sequence), CDR1 is MNHEY and CDR2 SMNVEV. V gives up 4 bases and J gives up 0 bases, and the segment between their germline ends measures 14 bases.